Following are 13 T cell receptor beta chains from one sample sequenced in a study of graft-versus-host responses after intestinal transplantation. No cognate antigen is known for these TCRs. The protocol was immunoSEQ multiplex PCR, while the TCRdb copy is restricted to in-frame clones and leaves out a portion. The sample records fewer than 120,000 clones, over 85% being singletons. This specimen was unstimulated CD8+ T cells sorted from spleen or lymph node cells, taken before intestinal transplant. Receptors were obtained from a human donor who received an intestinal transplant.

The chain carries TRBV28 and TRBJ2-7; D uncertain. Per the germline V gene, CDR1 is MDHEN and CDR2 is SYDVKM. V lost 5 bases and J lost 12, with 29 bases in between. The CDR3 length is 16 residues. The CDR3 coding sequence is TGTGCCAGCAGTCTGGCTGGTGGGCCCCCGGGCCGTTTTCTGTACTTC. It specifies CASSLAGGPPGRFLYF.

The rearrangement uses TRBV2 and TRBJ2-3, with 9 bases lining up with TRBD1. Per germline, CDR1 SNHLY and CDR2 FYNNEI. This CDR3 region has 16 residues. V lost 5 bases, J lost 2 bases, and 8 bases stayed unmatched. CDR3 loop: CASSSNRDRVTDTQYF. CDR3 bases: TGTGCCAGCAGTAGCAACCGGGACAGGGTCACAGATACGCAGTATTTT.

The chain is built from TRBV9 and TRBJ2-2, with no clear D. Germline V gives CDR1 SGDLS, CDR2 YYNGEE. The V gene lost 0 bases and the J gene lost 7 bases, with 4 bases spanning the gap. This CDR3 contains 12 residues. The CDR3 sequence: CASSVVVGELFF. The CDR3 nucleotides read TGTGCCAGCAGCGTAGTTGTCGGGGAGCTGTTTTTT.

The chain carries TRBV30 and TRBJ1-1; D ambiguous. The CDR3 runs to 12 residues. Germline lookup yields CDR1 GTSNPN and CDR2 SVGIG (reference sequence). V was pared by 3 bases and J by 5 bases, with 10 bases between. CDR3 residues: CAWSLSRTEAFF. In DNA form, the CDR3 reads TGTGCCTGGAGCCTAAGCCGGACTGAAGCTTTCTTT.

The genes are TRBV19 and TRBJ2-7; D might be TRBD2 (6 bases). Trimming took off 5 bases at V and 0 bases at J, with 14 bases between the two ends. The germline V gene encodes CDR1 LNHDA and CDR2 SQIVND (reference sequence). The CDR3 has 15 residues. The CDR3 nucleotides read TGTGCCAGTAGTGTTAGCGGAAGGAGCTCCTACGAGCAGTACTTC. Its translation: CASSVSGRSSYEQYF.

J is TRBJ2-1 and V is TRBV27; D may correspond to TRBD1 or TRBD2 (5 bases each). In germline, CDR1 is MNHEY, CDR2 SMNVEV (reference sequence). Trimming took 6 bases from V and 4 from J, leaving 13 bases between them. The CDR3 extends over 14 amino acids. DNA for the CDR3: TGTGCCAGCAGCTTCGGGACGTTATACAATGAGCAGTTCTTC. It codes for CASSFGTLYNEQFF.

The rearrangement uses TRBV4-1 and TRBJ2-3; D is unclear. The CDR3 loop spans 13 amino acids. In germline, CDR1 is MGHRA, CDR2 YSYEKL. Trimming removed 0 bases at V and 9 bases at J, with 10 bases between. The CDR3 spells CASSQDVERTQYF. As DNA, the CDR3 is TGCGCCAGCAGCCAAGATGTCGAGCGAACGCAGTATTTT.

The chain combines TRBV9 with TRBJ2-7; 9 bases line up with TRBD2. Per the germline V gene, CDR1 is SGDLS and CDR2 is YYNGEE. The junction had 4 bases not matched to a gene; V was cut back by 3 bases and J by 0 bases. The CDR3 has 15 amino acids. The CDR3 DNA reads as TGTGCCAGCAGCGAATATAGCGGGAGCTCCTACGAGCAGTACTTC. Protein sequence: CASSEYSGSSYEQYF.

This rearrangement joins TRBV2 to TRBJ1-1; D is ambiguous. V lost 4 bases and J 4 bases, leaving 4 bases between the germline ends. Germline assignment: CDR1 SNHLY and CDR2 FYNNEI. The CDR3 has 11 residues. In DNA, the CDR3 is TGTGCCAGCAGTGGGGGCACTGAAGCTTTCTTT. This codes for CASSGGTEAFF.

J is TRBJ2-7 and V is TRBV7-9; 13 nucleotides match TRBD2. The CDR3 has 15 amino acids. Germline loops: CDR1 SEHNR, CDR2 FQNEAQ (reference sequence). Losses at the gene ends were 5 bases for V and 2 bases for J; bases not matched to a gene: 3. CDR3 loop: CASSGTSGIPYEQYF. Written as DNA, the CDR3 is TGTGCCAGCAGCGGGACTAGCGGGATTCCCTACGAGCAGTACTTC. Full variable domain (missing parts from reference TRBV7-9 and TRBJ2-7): DTGVSQNPRHKITKRGQNVTFRCDPISEHNRLYWYRQTLGQGPEFLTYFQNEAQLEKSRLLSDRFSAERPKGSFSTLEIQRTEQGDSAMYLCASSGTSGIPYEQYFGPGTRLTVT.

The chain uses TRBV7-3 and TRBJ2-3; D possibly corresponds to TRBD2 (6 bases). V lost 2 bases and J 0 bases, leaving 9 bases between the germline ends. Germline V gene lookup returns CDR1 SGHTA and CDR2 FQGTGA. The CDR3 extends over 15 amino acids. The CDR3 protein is CASSLVAGSTDTQYF. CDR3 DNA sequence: TGTGCCAGCAGCTTAGTGGCGGGAAGCACAGATACGCAGTATTTT.

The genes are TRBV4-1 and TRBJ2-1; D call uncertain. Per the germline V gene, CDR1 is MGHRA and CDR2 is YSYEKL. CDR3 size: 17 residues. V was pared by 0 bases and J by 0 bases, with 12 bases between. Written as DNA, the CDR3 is TGCGCCAGCAGCCAAGATTTGCCGGTGAGCTCCTACAATGAGCAGTTCTTC. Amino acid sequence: CASSQDLPVSSYNEQFF.

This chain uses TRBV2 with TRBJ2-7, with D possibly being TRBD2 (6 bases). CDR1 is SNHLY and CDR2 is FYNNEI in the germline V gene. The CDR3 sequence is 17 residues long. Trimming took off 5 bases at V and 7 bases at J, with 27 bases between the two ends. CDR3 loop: CASSPGTSLVPVEEQYF. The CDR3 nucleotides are TGTGCCAGCAGTCCCGGGACTTCATTGGTTCCTGTGGAGGAGCAGTACTTC.